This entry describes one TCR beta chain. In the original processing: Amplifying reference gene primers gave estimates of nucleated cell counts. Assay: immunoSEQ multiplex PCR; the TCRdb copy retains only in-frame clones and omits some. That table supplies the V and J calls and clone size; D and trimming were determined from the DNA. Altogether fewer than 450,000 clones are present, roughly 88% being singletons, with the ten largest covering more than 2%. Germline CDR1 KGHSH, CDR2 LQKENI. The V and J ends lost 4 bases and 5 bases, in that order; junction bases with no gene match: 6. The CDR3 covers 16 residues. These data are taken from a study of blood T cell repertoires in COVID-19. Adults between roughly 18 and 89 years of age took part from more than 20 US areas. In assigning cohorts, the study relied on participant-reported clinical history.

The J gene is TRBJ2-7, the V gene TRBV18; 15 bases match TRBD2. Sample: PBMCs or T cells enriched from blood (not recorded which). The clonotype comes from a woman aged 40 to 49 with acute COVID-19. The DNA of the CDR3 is TGTGCCAGCTCACGAGGACTAGCGGGGGGGTTCAACGAGCAGTACTTC. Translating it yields CASSRGLAGGFNEQYF.